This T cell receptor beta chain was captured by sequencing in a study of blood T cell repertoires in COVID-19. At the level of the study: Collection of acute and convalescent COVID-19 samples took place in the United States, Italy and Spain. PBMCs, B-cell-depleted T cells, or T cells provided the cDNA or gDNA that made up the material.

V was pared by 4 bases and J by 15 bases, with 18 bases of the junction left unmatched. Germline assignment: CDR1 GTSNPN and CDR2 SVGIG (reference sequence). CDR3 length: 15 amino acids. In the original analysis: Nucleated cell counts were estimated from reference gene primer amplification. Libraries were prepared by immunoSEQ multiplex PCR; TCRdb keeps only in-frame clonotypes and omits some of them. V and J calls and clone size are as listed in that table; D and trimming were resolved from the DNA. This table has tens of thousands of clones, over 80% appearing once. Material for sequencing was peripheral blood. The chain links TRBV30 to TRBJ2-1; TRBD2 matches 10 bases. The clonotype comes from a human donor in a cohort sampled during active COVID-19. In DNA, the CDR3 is TGTGCCTGGACAGCGGGGCTAGCGGGAGCAAGGGTTGGGTTCTTC. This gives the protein CAWTAGLAGARVGFF.